Below, 7 T cell receptor beta chains from the same sample are listed, as sequenced in a study of vaccination effects on CD4 cells after COVID-19. Antigen-specific CD4+ T cells were expanded with viral peptide pools in the ViraFEST assay before sequencing. It was after nine to eleven days of culture that CD4+ T cells were isolated. Having tested negative for nucleocapsid antibodies, the vaccine recipients showed no prior SARS-CoV-2 infection. The protocol was immunoSEQ multiplex PCR, while the TCRdb copy is restricted to in-frame clones and leaves out a portion. The data hold 20,000 to 25,000 clones, with around 72% observed a single time. Their antigens are not known. The specimen was CD4+ T cells from PBMCs cultured with HCoV-NL63 spike peptides, collected before COVID-19 vaccination. The receptors here all came from a human donor who received a COVID-19 vaccine.

The chain employs TRBV28 and TRBJ1-5, with 7 bases identical to TRBD1. Losses at the gene ends were 5 bases for V and 0 bases for J; bases not matched to a gene: 19. This CDR3 spans 20 amino acids. Germline V gives CDR1 MDHEN, CDR2 SYDVKM. The CDR3 bases are TGTGCCAGCAGTCCCTCCCCCCGCCGGGACAGATTTAATAGCAATCAGCCCCAGCATTTT. Protein: CASSPSPRRDRFNSNQPQHF.

The chain has TRBV3-1 (or the pseudogene TRBV3-2) and TRBJ2-1; TRBD2 matches 8 bases. Germline-derived CDR1 and CDR2 are LGHDT and YNNKEL (reference sequence). The junction had 3 bases not matched to a gene; V was cut back by 6 bases and J by 8 bases. The CDR3 contains 12 residues. The CDR3: CASRRSGDEQFF. CDR3 bases: TGTGCCAGCAGACGTAGCGGGGATGAGCAGTTCTTC.

This chain uses TRBV4-1 with TRBJ2-7; 8 nucleotides align to TRBD2. Losses at the gene ends were 4 bases for V and 3 bases for J; bases not matched to a gene: 11. This CDR3 has 16 amino acids. Germline lookup yields CDR1 MGHRA and CDR2 YSYEKL. CDR3 nucleotides: TGCGCCAGCAGCCCAGGGGCGGCTAGCGGGCGCTACGAGCAGTACTTC. Its protein product is CASSPGAASGRYEQYF.

This clone was picked up one time. The V call is TRBV29-1, the J call TRBJ2-3; D ambiguous. The V end was cut by 7 bases, the J end by 3 bases, with 11 bases between. CDR1 and CDR2 (germline): SQVTM, ANQGSEA. The CDR3 loop spans 12 amino acids. The CDR3 reads CSGIPLTDTQYF. The CDR3 region has the DNA TGCAGCGGCATCCCTCTAACAGATACGCAGTATTTT.

The rearrangement links TRBV18 to TRBJ2-5; TRBD2 might be the D (5 bases). CDR3 length: 12 amino acids. CDR1 is KGHSH and CDR2 is LQKENI in the germline V gene. V lost 2 bases and J 4 bases, leaving 5 bases between the germline ends. CDR3 region: CASSPEGETQYF. The CDR3 DNA reads as TGTGCCAGCTCACCAGAGGGAGAGACCCAGTACTTC.

There are a few counts of this clone. The genes are TRBV25-1 and TRBJ1-2; maybe TRBD1 (5 bases). Germline assignment: CDR1 MGHDK and CDR2 SYGVNS. This CDR3 is 13 amino acids long. V was pared by 0 bases and J by 7 bases, with 9 bases between. The CDR3 bases are TGTGCCAGCAGTGAATATCAGGGAGGTGGCTACACCTTC. Amino acids: CASSEYQGGGYTF.

The rearrangement uses TRBV4-3 and TRBJ2-2, with TRBD2 identical over 7 bases. CDR1 is LGHNA, CDR2 YSLEER, per germline. The J segment lost 5 bases and the V segment lost 0 bases, leaving 9 bases of the junction unmatched. The CDR3 has 17 residues. The CDR3 region has the DNA TGCGCCAGCAGCCAAGAGGGAGGGAAAGTGGGAACCGGGGAGCTGTTTTTT. Its protein is CASSQEGGKVGTGELFF.